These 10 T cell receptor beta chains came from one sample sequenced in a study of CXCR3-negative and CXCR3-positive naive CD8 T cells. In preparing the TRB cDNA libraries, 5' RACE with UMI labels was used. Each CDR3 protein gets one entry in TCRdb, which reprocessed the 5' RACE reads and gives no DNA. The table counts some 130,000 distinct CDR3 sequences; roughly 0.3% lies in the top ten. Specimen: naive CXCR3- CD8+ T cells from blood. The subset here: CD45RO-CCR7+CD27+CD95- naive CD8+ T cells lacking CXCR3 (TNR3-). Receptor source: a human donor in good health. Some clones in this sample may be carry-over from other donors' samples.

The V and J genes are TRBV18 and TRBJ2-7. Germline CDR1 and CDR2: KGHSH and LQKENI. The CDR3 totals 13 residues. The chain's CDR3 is CASSPAQYYEQYF. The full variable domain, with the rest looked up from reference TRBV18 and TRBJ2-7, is NAGVMQNPRHLVRRRGQEARLRCSPMKGHSHVYWYRQLPEEGLKFMVYLQKENIIDESGMPKERFSAEFPKEGPSILRIQQVVRGDSAAYFCASSPAQYYEQYFGPGTRLTVT.

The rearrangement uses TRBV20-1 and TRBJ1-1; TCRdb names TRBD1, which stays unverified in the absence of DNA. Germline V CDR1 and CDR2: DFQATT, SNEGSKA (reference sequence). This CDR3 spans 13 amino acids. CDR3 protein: CSRDDRSNTEAFF.

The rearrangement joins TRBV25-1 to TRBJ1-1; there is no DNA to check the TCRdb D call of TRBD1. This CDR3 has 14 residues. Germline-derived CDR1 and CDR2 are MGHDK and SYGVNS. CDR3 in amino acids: CASTAADRGPEAFF.

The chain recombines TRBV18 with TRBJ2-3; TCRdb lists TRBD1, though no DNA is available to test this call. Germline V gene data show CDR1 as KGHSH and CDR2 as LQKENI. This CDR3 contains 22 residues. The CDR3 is CASSPTQHSWTARSGSTDAQYF.

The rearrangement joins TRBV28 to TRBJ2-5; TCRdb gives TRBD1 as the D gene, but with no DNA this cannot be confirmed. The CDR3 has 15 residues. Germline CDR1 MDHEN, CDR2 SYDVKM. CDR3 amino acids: CASSFSTGAQETQYF.

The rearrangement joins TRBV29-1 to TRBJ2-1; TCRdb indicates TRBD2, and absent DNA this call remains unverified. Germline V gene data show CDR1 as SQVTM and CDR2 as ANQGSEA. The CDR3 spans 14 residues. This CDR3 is CSVDSGLGNNEQFF.

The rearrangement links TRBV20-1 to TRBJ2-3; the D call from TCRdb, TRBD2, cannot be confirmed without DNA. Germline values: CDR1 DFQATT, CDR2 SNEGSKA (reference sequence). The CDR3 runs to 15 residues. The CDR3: CSARASGHDLDTQYF.

CDR3 sequence reads: CASSFSIRSSPEGYTF. The J gene is TRBJ1-2, the V gene TRBV7-9; TCRdb indicates TRBD1, and absent DNA this call remains unverified. The V gene's germline CDR1 is SEHNR and CDR2 FQNEAQ (reference sequence). The CDR3 length is 16 residues. Full variable domain (outside the CDR3, taken from reference TRBV7-9 and TRBJ1-2): DTGVSQNPRHKITKRGQNVTFRCDPISEHNRLYWYRQTLGQGPEFLTYFQNEAQLEKSRLLSDRFSAERPKGSFSTLEIQRTEQGDSAMYLCASSFSIRSSPEGYTFGSGTRLTVV.

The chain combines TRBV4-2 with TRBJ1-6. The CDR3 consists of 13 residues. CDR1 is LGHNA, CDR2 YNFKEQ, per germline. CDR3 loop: CASSQDLDSPLHF.

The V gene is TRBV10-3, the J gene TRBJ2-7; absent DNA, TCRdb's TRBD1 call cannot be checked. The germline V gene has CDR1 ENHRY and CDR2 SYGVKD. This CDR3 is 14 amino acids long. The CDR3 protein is CAISEGTVFLEQYF.